Listed below are T cell receptor beta chains from one sample, sequenced in a study of tissue T cells after allogeneic stem cell transplantation. Sequenced by immunoSEQ multiplex PCR; TCRdb stores in-frame clones only, minus some. The sample has 10,000 to 15,000 clones; about 71% are singletons. Sequencing used tissue from the right colon, obtained at autopsy. Every receptor here comes from a woman aged 18 to 49 with breast cancer. Each CDR3 is given with its conserved first and last residue. Fields, in order: CDR3 length, V gene, D gene, clone size, J gene, CDR3 DNA, CDR3 protein. The D gene is left open where the match is weak. Size is stated for part of the rows, as once, few or many counts, or as a class when the clone is expanded.

>13|TRBV10-3|TRBD1|-|TRBJ1-2
TGTGCCGCCTCGGGACAGAGCGACTATGGCTACACCTTC
CAASGQSDYGYTF
>16|TRBV19|TRBD2|-|TRBJ2-3
TGTGCCAGTAGTAAGCGACTAGCGGGAGAGCCAGATACGCAGTATTTT
CASSKRLAGEPDTQYF
>14|TRBV4-1|-|-|TRBJ2-7
TGCGCCAGCAGCCAAGAGGAGTTATCCTACGAGCAGTACTTC
CASSQEELSYEQYF
>15|TRBV7-3|-|once|TRBJ2-7
TGTGCCAGCAGCTTAGGGCAGGGCTTGTTGTACGAGCAGTACTTC
CASSLGQGLLYEQYF
>15|TRBV11-3|TRBD1|once|TRBJ2-1
TGTGCCAGCAGCCAAACCGGGACAGGGGACAATGAGCAGTTCTTC
CASSQTGTGDNEQFF
>17|TRBV30|-|-|TRBJ2-3
TGTGCCTGGAGGGGGAAGGACCCTTCGGGGATAATAGATACGCAGTATTTT
CAWRGKDPSGIIDTQYF
>14|TRBV7-2|-|few|TRBJ2-5
TGTGCCAGCAGCTTAGGCAGAAGACAAGAGACCCAGTACTTC
CASSLGRRQETQYF
>15|TRBV25-1|-|-|TRBJ1-3
TGTGCCAGCAGTCCCCGGGACCGGGATCGAAACACCATATATTTT
CASSPRDRDRNTIYF
>16|TRBV5-1|TRBD1|-|TRBJ1-1
TGCGCCAGCAGCTTACAGGGGGCAGGGGTTAACACTGAAGCTTTCTTT
CASSLQGAGVNTEAFF
>14|TRBV6-2/TRBV6-3|-|-|TRBJ2-5
TGTGCCAGCAGTTACATGAGGGTCGAGGGGACCCAGTACTTC
CASSYMRVEGTQYF
>15|TRBV3-1/TRBV3-2|-|-|TRBJ2-7
TGTGCCAGCAGCCAAGGACTCTCAACCGCCTACGAGCAGTACTTC
CASSQGLSTAYEQYF
>13|TRBV2|-|-|TRBJ1-5
TGTGCCAGCAGCCTGGGGTCCAATCAGCCCCAGCATTTT
CASSLGSNQPQHF
>18|TRBV4-3|-|-|TRBJ1-1
TGCGCCAGCAGCCAAGACCCACGGGGGGCAGGGTACATCACTGAAGCTTTCTTT
CASSQDPRGAGYITEAFF
>18|TRBV21-1|-|-|TRBJ2-1
TGTGCCAGCAGCAAAATGGGGCTCAGCGGGGGTTCCTACAATGAGCAGTTCTTC
CASSKMGLSGGSYNEQFF